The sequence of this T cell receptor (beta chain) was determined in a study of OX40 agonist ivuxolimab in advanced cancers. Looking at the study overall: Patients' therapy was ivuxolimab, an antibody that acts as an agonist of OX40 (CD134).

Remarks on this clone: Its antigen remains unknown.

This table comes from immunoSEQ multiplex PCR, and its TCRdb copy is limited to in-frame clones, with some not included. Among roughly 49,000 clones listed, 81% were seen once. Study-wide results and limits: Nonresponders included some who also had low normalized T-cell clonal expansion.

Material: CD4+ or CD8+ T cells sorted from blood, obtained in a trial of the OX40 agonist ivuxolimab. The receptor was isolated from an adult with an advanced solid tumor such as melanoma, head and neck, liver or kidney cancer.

This CDR3 reads CASSHGNPSDEQFF. As DNA, the CDR3 is TGTGCCAGTAGTCACGGGAACCCAAGCGATGAGCAGTTCTTC. The chain is built from TRBV19 and TRBJ2-1, with a tentative D call TRBD2 (5 bases). CDR1 and CDR2 from the germline V gene are LNHDA and SQIVND (reference sequence). This CDR3 is 14 amino acids long. Trimming left V 5 bases short and J 8 bases short, with 16 bases between.